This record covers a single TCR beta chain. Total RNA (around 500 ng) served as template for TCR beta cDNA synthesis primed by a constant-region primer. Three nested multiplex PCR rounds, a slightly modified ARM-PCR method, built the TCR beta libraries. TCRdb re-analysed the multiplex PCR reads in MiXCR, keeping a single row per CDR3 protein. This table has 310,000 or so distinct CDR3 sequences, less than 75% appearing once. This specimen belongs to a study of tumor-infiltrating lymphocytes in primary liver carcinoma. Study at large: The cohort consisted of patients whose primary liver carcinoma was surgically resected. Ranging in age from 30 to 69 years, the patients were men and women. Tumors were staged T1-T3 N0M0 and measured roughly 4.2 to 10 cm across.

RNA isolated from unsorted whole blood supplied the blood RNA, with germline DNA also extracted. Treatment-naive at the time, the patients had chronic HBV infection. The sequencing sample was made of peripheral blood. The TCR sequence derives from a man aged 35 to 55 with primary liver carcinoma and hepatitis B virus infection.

The CDR3 loop is CASSFSGPGFQETQYF. The CDR3 coding sequence is TGCGCCAGCAGCTTCTCCGGGCCAGGGTTCCAAGAGACCCAGTACTTC. This chain links TRBV5-1 with TRBJ2-5; D might be TRBD1 (5 bases). Germline assignment: CDR1 SGHRS and CDR2 YFSETQ. CDR3 length: 16 residues. V lost 2 bases to trimming and J lost 1 base, with 15 bases between them.